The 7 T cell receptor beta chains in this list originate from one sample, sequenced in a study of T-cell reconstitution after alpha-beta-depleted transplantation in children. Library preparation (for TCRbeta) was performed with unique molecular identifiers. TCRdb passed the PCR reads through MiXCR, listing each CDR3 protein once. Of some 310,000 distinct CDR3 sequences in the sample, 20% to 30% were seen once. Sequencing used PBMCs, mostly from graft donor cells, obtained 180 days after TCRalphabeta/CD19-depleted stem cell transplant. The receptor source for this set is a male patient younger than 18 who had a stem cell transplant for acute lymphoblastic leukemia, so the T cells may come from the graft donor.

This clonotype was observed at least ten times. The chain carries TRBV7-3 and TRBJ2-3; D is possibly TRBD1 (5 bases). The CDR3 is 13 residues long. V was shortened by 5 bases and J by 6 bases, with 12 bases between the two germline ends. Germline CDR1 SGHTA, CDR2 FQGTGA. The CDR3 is CASSASGRDTQYF. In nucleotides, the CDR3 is TGTGCCAGCAGCGCGTCAGGGCGGGATACGCAGTATTTT.

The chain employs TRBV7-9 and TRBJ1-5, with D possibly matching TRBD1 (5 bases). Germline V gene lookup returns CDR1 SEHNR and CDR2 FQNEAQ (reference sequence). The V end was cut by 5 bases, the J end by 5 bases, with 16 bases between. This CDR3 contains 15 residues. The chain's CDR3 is CASSASAGTDQPQHF. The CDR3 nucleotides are TGTGCCAGCAGCGCCTCGGCAGGGACGGATCAGCCCCAGCATTTT.

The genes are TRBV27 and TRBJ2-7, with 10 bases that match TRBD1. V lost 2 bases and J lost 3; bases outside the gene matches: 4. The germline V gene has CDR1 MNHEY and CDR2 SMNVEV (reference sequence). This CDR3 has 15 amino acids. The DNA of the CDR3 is TGTGCCAGCAGTTTAGGAGGACAGGGGGTCTACGAGCAGTACTTC. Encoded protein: CASSLGGQGVYEQYF.

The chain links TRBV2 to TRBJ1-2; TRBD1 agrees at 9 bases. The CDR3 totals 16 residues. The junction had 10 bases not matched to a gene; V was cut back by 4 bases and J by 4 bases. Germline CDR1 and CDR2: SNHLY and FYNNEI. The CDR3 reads CASSGLMPDRGYGYTF. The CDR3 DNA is TGTGCCAGCAGTGGGTTAATGCCGGACAGGGGCTATGGCTACACCTTC. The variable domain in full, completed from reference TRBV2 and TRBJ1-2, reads EPEVTQTPSHQVTQMGQEVILRCVPISNHLYFYWYRQILGQKVEFLVSFYNNEISEKSEIFDDQFSVERPDGSNFTLKIRSTKLEDSAMYFCASSGLMPDRGYGYTFGSGTRLTVV.

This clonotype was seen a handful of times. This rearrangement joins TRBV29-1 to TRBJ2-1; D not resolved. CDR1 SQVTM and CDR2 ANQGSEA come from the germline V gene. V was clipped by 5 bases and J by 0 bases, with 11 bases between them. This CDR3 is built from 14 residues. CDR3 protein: CSVPTDVSYNEQFF. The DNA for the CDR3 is TGCAGCGTTCCGACTGATGTCTCCTACAATGAGCAGTTCTTC.

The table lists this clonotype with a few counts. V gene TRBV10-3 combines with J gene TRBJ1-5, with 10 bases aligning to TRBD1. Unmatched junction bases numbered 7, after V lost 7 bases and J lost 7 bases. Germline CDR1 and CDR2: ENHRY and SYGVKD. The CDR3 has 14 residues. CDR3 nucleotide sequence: TGTGCCATCAAAGGACAGGGGGTCGGGCAGCCCCAGCATTTT. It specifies CAIKGQGVGQPQHF.

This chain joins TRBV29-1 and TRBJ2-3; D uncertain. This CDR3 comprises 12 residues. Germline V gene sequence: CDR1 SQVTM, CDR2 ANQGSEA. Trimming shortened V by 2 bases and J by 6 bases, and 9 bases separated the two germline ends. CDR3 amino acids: CSVEYPQDTQYF. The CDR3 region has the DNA TGCAGCGTTGAATACCCCCAGGATACGCAGTATTTT.